This entry is about one T cell receptor beta chain. TCRdb processed the RT-PCR reads anew with MiXCR; each CDR3 protein has one entry. The sample holds fewer than 800,000 distinct CDR3 sequences, more than 13% seen once. Trimming stripped 2 bases from V and 5 bases from J, with 15 bases between. The CDR3 length is 15 residues. Germline CDR1 is SGHTA and CDR2 is FQGTGA. The clonotype originates from a female donor in good health, serving as a healthy control. The specimen sequenced was memory CD4+ T cells from blood. V and J are TRBV7-3 and TRBJ2-5; weak D call: TRBD1 (6 bases). CDR3 in DNA: TGTGCCAGCAGCTTATCAGGGGTATATGGGGAGACCCAGTACTTC. Translation gives CASSLSGVYGETQYF.